This T cell receptor beta chain was identified during a study of OX40 agonist ivuxolimab in advanced cancers. Findings of the study overall: At 0.1 to 3.0 mg/kg and by week 6, CD4+ and CD8+ T cells in the blood had expanded clonally. There were, on average, more expanded clones in CD8+ T cells than in CD4+.

A word on this clone: As yet, its antigen is unknown.

Libraries were prepared by immunoSEQ multiplex PCR; TCRdb keeps only in-frame clonotypes and omits some of them. The repertoire holds approximately 50,000 clones, with 70% to 85% as singletons. This receptor was obtained from an adult with an advanced solid tumor such as melanoma, head and neck, liver or kidney cancer. The specimen was CD4+ or CD8+ T cells sorted from blood, collected in a trial of the OX40 agonist ivuxolimab.

The CDR3 spells CAISTSGEADTQYF. The CDR3 bases are TGTGCCATCAGTACTAGCGGGGAGGCAGATACGCAGTATTTT. This rearrangement joins TRBV10-3 to TRBJ2-3; 10 nucleotides agree with TRBD2. The CDR3 loop spans 14 amino acids. V dropped 5 bases and J dropped 4; count of bases not matched to a gene: 3. The germline CDR1 and CDR2 sequences are ENHRY and SYGVKD.